This TCR beta chain comes out of a study of T cell changes during pregnancy in multiple sclerosis. Looked up from germline, CDR1 is SGHRS and CDR2 is YFSETQ. There are 16 residues in the CDR3. Trimming stripped 4 bases from V and 0 bases from J, with 13 bases between. Produced via immunoSEQ multiplex PCR; TCRdb's table is partial and in-frame only. Of 50,000 to 70,000 clones in the sample, roughly 93% were seen once. This chain links TRBV5-1 with TRBJ2-2; D perhaps matches TRBD1 (5 bases). Specimen: peripheral blood, collected after pregnancy. This TCR came from a female donor with multiple sclerosis, enrolled in a pregnancy study. The CDR3, as DNA: TGCGCCAGCAGCACTTACAGGAATCCGAACACCGGGGAGCTGTTTTTT. It encodes CASSTYRNPNTGELFF.